The 24 T cell receptor beta chains below were found in one sample sequenced in a study of T cells in narcolepsy. Sequencing was performed with immunoSEQ multiplex PCR; in TCRdb, only in-frame clones are kept and a portion is missing. This sample has tens of thousands of clones, with 80% to 85% found just once. The specimen was CD45RA- memory CD4+ T cells from PBMCs. These receptors were obtained from a human donor with narcolepsy.

This clone appeared a few times. The chain joins TRBV10-1 to TRBJ2-7; TRBD2 might be the D (7 bases). The V end was cut by 5 bases, the J end by 6 bases, with 20 bases between. Germline CDR1 reads WNHNN; CDR2 reads SYGVQD (reference sequence). The CDR3 consists of 15 residues. The CDR3 nucleotides are TGCGCCAGCAGTTCGGTCAGCGGGACACGACTCGAGCAGTACTTC. Translating it yields CASSSVSGTRLEQYF.

The rearrangement uses TRBV6-5 and TRBJ2-5; D is uncertain. Looked up from germline, CDR1 is MNHEY and CDR2 is SVGAGI. V was shortened by 7 bases and J by 4 bases, with 13 bases between the two germline ends. This CDR3 contains 13 residues. The chain's CDR3 is CASKIGRRETQYF. Written as DNA, the CDR3 is TGTGCCAGCAAAATAGGACGCCGAGAGACCCAGTACTTC.

In its sample, this clone was seen a few times. V gene TRBV6-1 combines with J gene TRBJ1-2; no firm D call. V lost 4 bases to trimming and J lost 4 bases, with 13 bases between them. This CDR3 has 14 amino acids. Germline V lookup: CDR1 MNHNS, CDR2 SASEGT. CDR3 nucleotides: TGTGCCAGCAGTGCACGGGAGGTCCCCTATGGCTACACCTTC. Its protein is CASSAREVPYGYTF.

In its sample, this clone was seen a few times. The rearrangement joins TRBV7-2 to TRBJ2-1; D not certain. The V end was cut by 2 bases, the J end by 2 bases, with 7 bases between. The V gene's germline CDR1 is SGHTA and CDR2 FQGNSA. CDR3 length equals 14 residues. CDR3: CASSLNPAYNEQFF. The CDR3 region has the DNA TGTGCCAGCAGCTTAAATCCCGCCTACAATGAGCAGTTCTTC.

This clone appeared once. This chain connects TRBV21-1 to TRBJ2-7. TRBV21-1 is termed a pseudogene. The CDR3 runs to 15 residues. As DNA, the CDR3 is TGTGCCAGCAGCGAGGGGTATCACGTGTTAGACGAGCAGTACTTC. Translated, it gives CASSEGYHVLDEQYF.

The genes are TRBV11-2 and TRBJ1-1; D is undetermined. The V gene lost 5 bases and the J gene lost 3 bases, with 13 bases spanning the gap. The CDR3 spans 14 residues. The germline V gene encodes CDR1 SGHAT and CDR2 FQNNGV. The DNA for the CDR3 is TGTGCCAGCAGCCCCGCCCTGAGTTACACTGAAGCTTTCTTT. Translated: CASSPALSYTEAFF. Full variable domain (outside the CDR3, taken from reference TRBV11-2 and TRBJ1-1): EAGVAQSPRYKIIEKRQSVAFWCNPISGHATLYWYQQILGQGPKLLIQFQNNGVVDDSQLPKDRFSAERLKGVDSTLKIQPAKLEDSAVYLCASSPALSYTEAFFGQGTRLTVV.

J is TRBJ1-2 and V is TRBV21-1; TRBD1 reflects the table's D call only, with no check against the DNA. TRBV21-1 is described as a pseudogene. This CDR3 region has 15 residues. CDR3 nucleotide sequence: TGTGCCAGCAGCAAAGGGACAGGGGATGACTATGGCTACACCTTC. Encoded protein: CASSKGTGDDYGYTF.

The V call is TRBV6-6, the J call TRBJ1-1; 9 bases map to TRBD1. Germline values: CDR1 MNHNY, CDR2 SVGAGI (reference sequence). This CDR3 is built from 14 residues. The V gene end was trimmed by 5 bases and the J gene end by 5 bases; junction bases not matched to a gene: 6. CDR3 amino acids: CASSIDRGVTEAFF. As DNA, the CDR3 is TGTGCCAGCAGTATCGACAGGGGGGTTACTGAAGCTTTCTTT.

This clone was recorded a few times. The genes are TRBV2 and TRBJ2-6; D perhaps matches TRBD1 (6 bases). The germline V gene encodes CDR1 SNHLY and CDR2 FYNNEI. The CDR3 covers 15 residues. V was clipped by 6 bases and J by 0 bases, with 9 bases between them. CDR3 coding DNA: TGTGCCAGCAGCCAGGGGAGCTCTGGGGCCAACGTCCTGACTTTC. It yields the protein CASSQGSSGANVLTF.

On this clone itself: In the same sample, other DNA sequences code for this CDR3. The rearrangement joins TRBV5-5 to TRBJ2-7, with D possibly being TRBD1 (5 bases). Germline V lookup: CDR1 SGHKS, CDR2 YYEKEE (reference sequence). V lost 3 bases and J lost 2, with 15 bases in between. This CDR3 is built from 15 residues. CDR3 sequence (DNA): TGTGCCAGCAGCTCAATAGCAGGGCCCACCTACGAGCAGTACTTC. This codes for CASSSIAGPTYEQYF.

The V and J genes are TRBV15 and TRBJ2-7; 8 bases line up with TRBD1. The length of the CDR3 is 15 residues. Unmatched junction bases numbered 3, after V lost 1 base and J lost 1 base. Germline CDR1 reads LNHNV; CDR2 reads YYDKDF (reference sequence). This CDR3 reads CATSRGGQGSYEQYF. The CDR3 DNA reads TGTGCCACCAGCAGAGGCGGACAGGGTTCCTACGAGCAGTACTTC.

V is TRBV10-1 and J is TRBJ2-7; no reliable D call. Germline V gene lookup returns CDR1 WNHNN and CDR2 SYGVQD (reference sequence). The CDR3 extends over 13 amino acids. Trimming removed 3 bases at V and 3 bases at J, with 9 bases between. The CDR3, as DNA: TGCGCCAGCAGTGAATCAGGAAGCTACGAGCAGTACTTC. This sequence encodes CASSESGSYEQYF.

The V and J genes are TRBV29-1 and TRBJ1-2; D ambiguous. Trimming removed 3 bases at V and 4 bases at J, with 18 bases between. The germline gives CDR1 SQVTM, CDR2 ANQGSEA. The CDR3 spans 15 residues. The CDR3 is CSVEPFDEGVYGYTF. CDR3 in DNA: TGCAGCGTTGAGCCCTTCGACGAGGGTGTCTATGGCTACACCTTC.

J is TRBJ2-7 and V is TRBV18; TRBD2 agrees at 9 bases. The CDR3 is 14 amino acids. Germline V lookup: CDR1 KGHSH, CDR2 LQKENI. Trimming cost V 5 bases and J 2 bases; bases outside gene matches: 4. CDR3 in amino acids: CASSFSGGTYEQYF. CDR3 nucleotides: TGTGCCAGCTCATTTAGCGGGGGAACCTACGAGCAGTACTTC. Full variable domain (missing parts from reference TRBV18 and TRBJ2-7): NAGVMQNPRHLVRRRGQEARLRCSPMKGHSHVYWYRQLPEEGLKFMVYLQKENIIDESGMPKERFSAEFPKEGPSILRIQQVVRGDSAAYFCASSFSGGTYEQYFGPGTRLTVT.

This rearrangement joins TRBV18 to TRBJ1-6; D gene uncertain. V was cut by 0 bases and J by 7 bases, with 7 bases left in between. The CDR3 has 14 residues. Per germline, CDR1 KGHSH and CDR2 LQKENI. The CDR3 sequence is CASSPPGRNSPLHF. The CDR3 DNA is TGTGCCAGCTCACCACCCGGCAGGAATTCACCCCTCCACTTT.

The chain combines TRBV12-5 with TRBJ1-3, with 8 bases matching TRBD1. With V trimmed by 0 bases and J by 0 bases, 10 bases remained unmatched. Per the germline V gene, CDR1 is LGHNT and CDR2 is FRNRAP. The CDR3 is 19 amino acids. The chain's CDR3 is CASGLVNPGQANSGNTIYF. The CDR3 nucleotides read TGTGCTAGTGGTTTGGTTAATCCGGGACAGGCGAACTCTGGAAACACCATATATTTT.

The rearrangement uses TRBV19 and TRBJ2-1; weak D call: TRBD1 (6 bases). Germline V lookup: CDR1 LNHDA, CDR2 SQIVND (reference sequence). The CDR3 sequence is 15 residues long. Trimming removed 1 base from V and 0 bases from J, with 7 bases in between. The CDR3 here is CASSIGGPSYNEQFF. The CDR3 DNA sequence: TGTGCCAGTAGTATAGGGGGGCCCTCCTACAATGAGCAGTTCTTC.

This sequence joins TRBV4-3 and TRBJ1-2, with TRBD1 identical over 7 bases. Germline trimming cut 0 bases from V and 4 bases from J; bases unmatched to any gene: 5. The V gene's germline CDR1 is LGHNA and CDR2 YSLEER. CDR3 length: 15 amino acids. The CDR3 nucleotides read TGCGCCAGCAGCCAAGATCAGGGACAGTCCTATGGCTACACCTTC. As protein: CASSQDQGQSYGYTF.

The chain carries TRBV5-1 and TRBJ1-3, with D maybe TRBD1 (5 bases). Between the trimmed V and J ends, which lost 5 bases and 0 bases, there was a span of 15 bases. This CDR3 has 16 residues. Per germline, CDR1 SGHRS and CDR2 YFSETQ. The CDR3 DNA reads as TGCGCCAGCAGAGACCGGGACTCAGGCTCTGGAAACACCATATATTTT. This sequence encodes CASRDRDSGSGNTIYF.

CDR3 bases: TGTGCCAGCAGTTACGGACTAGCGGTGACGTTCTACGAGCAGTACTTC. This sequence encodes CASSYGLAVTFYEQYF. The J gene is TRBJ2-7, the V gene TRBV6-5; 10 bases are shared with TRBD2. Germline V gene sequence: CDR1 MNHEY, CDR2 SVGAGI. CDR3 length: 16 amino acids. The J segment lost 3 bases and the V segment lost 2 bases, leaving 7 bases of the junction unmatched.

This clone was found a few times. The chain combines TRBV15 with TRBJ1-2; 8 nucleotides line up with TRBD1. Germline CDR1 is LNHNV and CDR2 is YYDKDF (reference sequence). The ends lost 5 bases at V and 8 bases at J; junction bases unmatched: 7. CDR3 size: 13 residues. CDR3 region: CATSSRTGQGYTF. The CDR3 DNA is TGTGCCACCAGCTCCCGGACAGGGCAAGGCTACACCTTC.

This chain links TRBV4-1 with TRBJ2-5; 10 positions agree with TRBD2. The V segment lost 0 bases and the J segment 2 bases; nucleotides outside the gene matches: 6. The germline gives CDR1 MGHRA, CDR2 YSYEKL. The CDR3 sequence is 17 residues long. CDR3 in amino acids: CASSQDRGAGGQETQYF. The CDR3 nucleotides are TGCGCCAGCAGCCAAGATAGGGGAGCGGGGGGGCAAGAGACCCAGTACTTC.

The chain uses TRBV11-2 and TRBJ1-1; no clear D. This CDR3 comprises 14 residues. Germline V gene lookup returns CDR1 SGHAT and CDR2 FQNNGV. V was pared by 3 bases and J by 1 base, with 9 bases between. The CDR3 coding sequence is TGTGCCAGCAGCTTTCGCAGAGCGAACACTGAAGCTTTCTTT. Translation gives CASSFRRANTEAFF.

Comment on this clone: Other nucleotide sequences in the sample specify the same CDR3. This rearrangement joins TRBV15 to TRBJ2-5; 10 bases are shared with TRBD1. The V gene end was trimmed by 0 bases and the J gene end by 5 bases; junction bases not matched to a gene: 6. Germline lookup yields CDR1 LNHNV and CDR2 YYDKDF (reference sequence). The CDR3 has 16 residues. CDR3 amino acids: CATSRDRGQGRETQYF. The CDR3 nucleotides are TGTGCCACCAGCAGAGATAGGGGACAGGGGCGGGAGACCCAGTACTTC. The full variable domain, completed using reference TRBV15 and TRBJ2-5, is DAMVIQNPRYQVTQFGKPVTLSCSQTLNHNVMYWYQQKSSQAPKLLFHYYDKDFNNEADTPDNFQSRRPNTSFCFLDIRSPGLGDTAMYLCATSRDRGQGRETQYFGPGTRLLVL.